Listed here are 21 T cell receptor beta chains from one sample, sequenced in a study of T cell responses to AZD1222 COVID-19 vaccine. Clones were read by immunoSEQ multiplex PCR, and TCRdb kept only the in-frame ones, dropping some. The table records some 120,000 clones, 88% of them present only once. Material: peripheral blood, obtained on day 0 of AZD1222 vaccination. Source of these receptors: an adult in good health.

This clone was picked up one time. This rearrangement joins TRBV10-3 to TRBJ1-5; D gene uncertain. Trimming took off 0 bases at V and 5 bases at J, with 11 bases between the two ends. The germline V gene has CDR1 ENHRY and CDR2 SYGVKD. There are 15 residues in the CDR3. The CDR3 nucleotides are TGTGCCATCAGTGAGTCGATTCAGCGAGATCAGCCCCAGCATTTT. This encodes CAISESIQRDQPQHF.

The genes are TRBV5-6 and TRBJ1-4, with 9 positions matching TRBD1. The germline V gene encodes CDR1 SGHDT and CDR2 YYEEEE. Trimming took 4 bases from V and 8 from J; bases not matched to a gene: 9. There are 15 residues in the CDR3. The CDR3 DNA sequence: TGTGCCAGCAGCGGAATGACAGGGGGAAGGGAAAAACTGTTTTTT. Translation: CASSGMTGGREKLFF.

The rearrangement uses TRBV6-2 or TRBV6-3 and TRBJ2-7; D is perhaps TRBD1 (6 bases). V was trimmed by 0 bases and J by 1 base, leaving 16 bases between them. The CDR3 totals 17 residues. Per the germline V gene, CDR1 is MNHEY and CDR2 is SVGEGT. CDR3 protein: CASSYSRGSGLSYEQYF. CDR3 nucleotides: TGTGCCAGCAGTTACTCGAGGGGGAGCGGTCTTTCCTACGAGCAGTACTTC.

The CDR3 sequence: CASSPQRANYGYTF. The CDR3 DNA sequence: TGTGCCAGCAGCCCCCAGCGAGCTAACTATGGCTACACCTTC. This chain links TRBV7-9 with TRBJ1-2, with unresolved D. The CDR3 contains 14 residues. CDR1 is SEHNR and CDR2 is FQNEAQ in the germline V gene (reference sequence). Trimming took off 5 bases at V and 0 bases at J, with 10 bases between the two ends. Full variable domain (rest looked up from reference TRBV7-9 and TRBJ1-2): DTGVSQNPRHKITKRGQNVTFRCDPISEHNRLYWYRQTLGQGPEFLTYFQNEAQLEKSRLLSDRFSAERPKGSFSTLEIQRTEQGDSAMYLCASSPQRANYGYTFGSGTRLTVV.

This clone was counted a single time. The chain recombines TRBV19 with TRBJ1-1, with D perhaps TRBD1 (5 bases). V lost 8 bases, J lost 10 bases, and 14 bases lay in between. The germline V gene has CDR1 LNHDA and CDR2 SQIVND (reference sequence). This CDR3 is built from 11 residues. Here the CDR3 DNA reads TGTGCCAGTCCGTCCGGGACGCGAGCTTTCTTT. As protein: CASPSGTRAFF. Drawing the rest from reference TRBV19 and TRBJ1-1, the complete variable domain is DGGITQSPKYLFRKEGQNVTLSCEQNLNHDAMYWYRQDPGQGLRLIYYSQIVNDFQKGDIAEGYSVSREKKESFPLTVTSAQKNPTAFYLCASPSGTRAFFGQGTRLTVV.

The chain couples TRBV6-2 or TRBV6-3 to TRBJ1-5; 9 bases map to TRBD1. Looked up from germline, CDR1 is MNHEY and CDR2 is SVGEGT. V was pared by 6 bases and J by 3 bases, with 9 bases of the junction left unmatched. This CDR3 comprises 16 residues. For the CDR3, the DNA is TGTGCCAGCAGCCCCTGGACAGGGGCGGTCAATCAGCCCCAGCATTTT. Encoded protein: CASSPWTGAVNQPQHF.

This clone is a singleton in its sample. This rearrangement joins TRBV5-1 to TRBJ2-1; 7 bases are shared with TRBD1. CDR3 length: 15 residues. CDR1 and CDR2 (germline): SGHRS, YFSETQ. The trim removed 0 bases at V and 9 bases at J, leaving 9 bases unmatched. The CDR3 region has the DNA TGCGCCAGCAGCTTGGTCTTGACAGGGATCGGTGAGCAGTTCTTC. Amino acids: CASSLVLTGIGEQFF.

The genes are TRBV30 and TRBJ1-2; D is possibly TRBD1 (5 bases). The V end was cut by 3 bases, the J end by 2 bases, with 16 bases between. Germline values: CDR1 GTSNPN, CDR2 SVGIG (reference sequence). The CDR3 extends over 15 amino acids. The CDR3 loop is CAWRPGGTANYGYTF. The CDR3 DNA follows: TGTGCCTGGAGACCTGGGGGGACGGCAAACTATGGCTACACCTTC. The full variable domain, rest sourced from reference TRBV30 and TRBJ1-2, is SQTIHQWPATLVQPVGSPLSLECTVEGTSNPNLYWYRQAAGRGLQLLFYSVGIGQISSEVPQNLSASRPQDRQFILSSKKLLLSDSGFYLCAWRPGGTANYGYTFGSGTRLTVV.

The chain employs TRBV9 and TRBJ2-1; possible D gene TRBD1, 5 bases. The V gene lost 0 bases and the J gene lost 7 bases, with 11 bases spanning the gap. The germline V gene has CDR1 SGDLS and CDR2 YYNGEE. The CDR3 extends over 14 amino acids. The CDR3 nucleotides read TGTGCCAGCAGCGTAGCAGGGTGGGGAAATGAGCAGTTCTTC. Its protein product is CASSVAGWGNEQFF.

This chain uses TRBV28 with TRBJ1-6, with unresolved D. This CDR3 is 15 amino acids long. Trimming took 5 bases from V and 7 from J, leaving 15 bases between them. Germline assignment: CDR1 MDHEN and CDR2 SYDVKM. This chain's CDR3 is CASSLSHSLNSPLHF. The CDR3 DNA follows: TGTGCCAGCAGTCTCTCCCACAGCCTAAATTCACCCCTCCACTTT. The complete variable domain, with remaining parts taken from reference TRBV28 and TRBJ1-6, reads DVKVTQSSRYLVKRTGEKVFLECVQDMDHENMFWYRQDPGLGLRLIYFSYDVKMKEKGDIPEGYSVSREKKERFSLILESASTNQTSMYLCASSLSHSLNSPLHFGNGTRLTVT.

The J gene is TRBJ1-2, the V gene TRBV5-5; D call uncertain. CDR3 length equals 12 residues. Germline V gene data show CDR1 as SGHKS and CDR2 as YYEKEE (reference sequence). V was pared by 0 bases and J by 6 bases, with 6 bases between. The CDR3 DNA reads as TGTGCCAGCAGCTTGGTACAGAATGGCTACACCTTC. As protein: CASSLVQNGYTF.

This chain connects TRBV18 to TRBJ2-2; possible D gene TRBD2, 6 bases. Germline CDR1 reads KGHSH; CDR2 reads LQKENI. This CDR3 is built from 15 residues. The V gene lost 0 bases and the J gene lost 5 bases, with 10 bases spanning the gap. CDR3: CASSPPPAGTGELFF. The CDR3 DNA reads as TGTGCCAGCTCACCACCCCCGGCGGGAACCGGGGAGCTGTTTTTT.

The J gene is TRBJ1-2, the V gene TRBV4-2, with D uncertain. CDR1 and CDR2 (germline): LGHNA, YNFKEQ. CDR3 length: 12 residues. V lost 3 bases to trimming and J lost 8 bases, with 10 bases between them. The CDR3 DNA reads as TGTGCCAGCAGCCAGAGTGAAAGGGGCTACACCTTC. It encodes CASSQSERGYTF.

The chain uses TRBV6-6 and TRBJ1-3; the D is unclear. Germline CDR1 reads MNHNY; CDR2 reads SVGAGI (reference sequence). Trimming took 0 bases from V and 1 from J, leaving 7 bases between them. The CDR3 totals 15 residues. As DNA, the CDR3 is TGTGCCAGCAGTTACTCGTCCATTTCTGGAAACACCATATATTTT. As protein: CASSYSSISGNTIYF.

V and J are TRBV6-4 and TRBJ2-3; TRBD1 matches 7 bases. The CDR3 sequence is 16 residues long. The junction had 11 bases not matched to a gene; V was cut back by 4 bases and J by 4 bases. Germline values: CDR1 MRHNA, CDR2 SNTAGT. The CDR3 region is CASSGSTGMLSDTQYF. The DNA of the CDR3 is TGTGCCAGCAGTGGCTCGACAGGGATGTTGTCAGATACGCAGTATTTT.

The CDR3 DNA is TGCGCCAGCAGCTTGGATGATGAGACCCAGTACTTC. It yields the protein CASSLDDETQYF. The chain employs TRBV5-1 and TRBJ2-5; D uncertain. CDR1 is SGHRS, CDR2 YFSETQ, per germline. The CDR3 is 12 amino acids. The germline V and J ends were trimmed by 0 bases and 5 bases, with 5 bases remaining between them.

The V call is TRBV5-1, the J call TRBJ1-3, with 9 bases aligning to TRBD1. The junction had 3 bases not matched to a gene; V was cut back by 2 bases and J by 3 bases. The CDR3 loop spans 15 amino acids. In germline, CDR1 is SGHRS, CDR2 YFSETQ. The CDR3 nucleotides read TGCGCCAGCAGCTTAACAGGGGGCGGTGGAAACACCATATATTTT. It translates to CASSLTGGGGNTIYF. The whole variable domain, filled in from reference TRBV5-1 and TRBJ1-3, reads KAGVTQTPRYLIKTRGQQVTLSCSPISGHRSVSWYQQTPGQGLQFLFEYFSETQRNKGNFPGRFSGRQFSNSRSEMNVSTLELGDSALYLCASSLTGGGGNTIYFGEGSWLTVV.

The rearrangement joins TRBV27 to TRBJ1-1, with D hard to call. Trimming removed 4 bases at V and 0 bases at J, with 15 bases between. CDR3 length equals 16 residues. Germline V gene lookup returns CDR1 MNHEY and CDR2 SMNVEV (reference sequence). The CDR3 DNA reads as TGTGCCAGCAGTTGGGGAGTTTTGGGTATGAACACTGAAGCTTTCTTT. This codes for CASSWGVLGMNTEAFF.

This CDR3 is CASSSRYEQYF. For the CDR3, the DNA is TGTGCCAGCAGTTCCCGGTACGAGCAGTACTTC. The chain combines TRBV27 with TRBJ2-7; D gene uncertain. The length of the CDR3 is 11 residues. V was cut by 4 bases and J by 4 bases, with 5 bases left in between. The germline gives CDR1 MNHEY, CDR2 SMNVEV (reference sequence).

This clone was observed a single time. The chain couples TRBV5-1 to TRBJ2-7; a weak D match, TRBD2 (6 bases). V gave up 3 bases and J gave up 0 bases, with 10 bases separating them. Germline V lookup: CDR1 SGHRS, CDR2 YFSETQ. The CDR3 contains 14 residues. The DNA for the CDR3 is TGCGCCAGCAGCTCCCCGGGACTCTCCTACGAGCAGTACTTC. The encoded protein is CASSSPGLSYEQYF.

This sequence joins TRBV6-5 and TRBJ2-3; D perhaps matches TRBD2 (6 bases). Per the germline V gene, CDR1 is MNHEY and CDR2 is SVGAGI. CDR3 length: 14 amino acids. The germline V and J ends were trimmed by 2 bases and 6 bases, with 12 bases remaining between them. CDR3 sequence: CASSYIRGTDTQYF. As DNA, the CDR3 is TGTGCCAGCAGTTACATCCGGGGGACTGATACGCAGTATTTT.